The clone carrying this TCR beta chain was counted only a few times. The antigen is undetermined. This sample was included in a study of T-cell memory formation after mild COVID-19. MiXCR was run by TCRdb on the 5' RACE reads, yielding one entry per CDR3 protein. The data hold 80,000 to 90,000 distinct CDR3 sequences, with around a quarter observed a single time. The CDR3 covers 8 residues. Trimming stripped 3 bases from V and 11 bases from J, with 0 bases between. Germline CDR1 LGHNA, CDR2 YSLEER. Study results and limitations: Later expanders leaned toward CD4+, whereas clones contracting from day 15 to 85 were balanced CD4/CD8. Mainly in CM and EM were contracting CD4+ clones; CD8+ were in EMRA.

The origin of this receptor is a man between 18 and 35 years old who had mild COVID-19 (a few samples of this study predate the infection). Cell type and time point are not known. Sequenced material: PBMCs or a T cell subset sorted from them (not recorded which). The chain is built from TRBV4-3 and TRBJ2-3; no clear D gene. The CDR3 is CASSQQYF. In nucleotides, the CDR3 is TGCGCCAGCAGCCAGCAGTATTTT.